This TCR beta chain came from a study of OX40 agonist ivuxolimab in advanced cancers. On the study more broadly: An anti-OX40 (CD134) antibody with agonistic activity, ivuxolimab, was administered to patients. Findings and caveats of the study: At 0.1 to 3.0 mg/kg, CD4+ and CD8+ blood T cells expanded clonally by week 6. CD8+ T cells showed, on average, more clonal expansion than CD4+ cells.

Libraries were prepared by immunoSEQ multiplex PCR; TCRdb keeps only in-frame clonotypes and omits some of them. The table has about 160,000 clones, 94% seen once. This clone was counted between two and nine times. What it binds is not known. Germline V gene lookup returns CDR1 MDHEN and CDR2 SYDVKM. This CDR3 is built from 16 residues. Losses at the gene ends were 0 bases for V and 1 base for J; bases not matched to a gene: 1. The TCR sequence derives from an adult with an advanced solid tumor such as melanoma, head and neck, liver or kidney cancer. Sequenced here: CD4+ or CD8+ T cells sorted from blood, sampled in a trial of the OX40 agonist ivuxolimab. This sequence joins TRBV28 and TRBJ2-5, with TRBD2 identical over 11 bases. In DNA, the CDR3 is TGTGCCAGCAGTTTATGGGGGACTAGCGGCCAAGAGACCCAGTACTTC. Its translation is CASSLWGTSGQETQYF.